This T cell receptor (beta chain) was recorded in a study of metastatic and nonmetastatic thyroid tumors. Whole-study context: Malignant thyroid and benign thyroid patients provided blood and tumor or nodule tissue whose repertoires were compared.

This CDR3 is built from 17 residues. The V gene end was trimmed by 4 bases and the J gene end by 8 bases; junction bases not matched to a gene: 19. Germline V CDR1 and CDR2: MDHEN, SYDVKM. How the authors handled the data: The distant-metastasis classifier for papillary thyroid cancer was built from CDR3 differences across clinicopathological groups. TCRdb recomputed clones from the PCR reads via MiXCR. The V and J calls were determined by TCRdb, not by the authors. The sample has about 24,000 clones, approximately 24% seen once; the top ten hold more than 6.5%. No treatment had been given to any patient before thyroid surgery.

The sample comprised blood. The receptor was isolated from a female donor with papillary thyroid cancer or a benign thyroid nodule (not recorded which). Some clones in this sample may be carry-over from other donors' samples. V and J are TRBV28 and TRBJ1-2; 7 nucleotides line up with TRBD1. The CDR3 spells CASSSRRQGPIRVGYTF. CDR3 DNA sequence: TGTGCCAGCAGTTCGAGGAGACAGGGCCCTATCAGGGTCGGCTACACCTTC.